This T cell receptor beta chain was observed in a study of shared T cell receptors in the human thymus. CDR1 SGHTA and CDR2 FQGNSA come from the germline V gene. With 4 bases removed from V and 3 bases from J, the gap between germline ends came to 13 bases. The CDR3 consists of 14 residues. This clone was found a few times. Libraries were prepared by immunoSEQ multiplex PCR; TCRdb keeps only in-frame clonotypes and omits some of them. The sample lists hundreds of thousands of clones; 75% to 85% were seen once. This sample also appeared in a second study, on human thymus T cells. From that report: Healthy Finnish infants undergoing corrective surgery for congenital heart defects were used as donors. Resections removed during corrective heart surgery provided the thymus tissue used. Thymic and blood repertoires seemed to show skewed V and J gene use. Thymic repertoires of unrelated individuals were reported in related research to overlap highly.

The material sequenced was thymocytes. The chain employs TRBV7-2 and TRBJ2-7; D is unclear. The TCR sequence derives from a boy under two years old with a congenital heart defect. The CDR3 DNA sequence: TGTGCCAGCAGCTCCCCGGGTGGAGACTACGAGCAGTACTTC. Residues: CASSSPGGDYEQYF.